This T cell receptor beta chain derives from a study of cytomegalovirus exposure and HLA in healthy donors. The study, taken as a whole, reports: Roughly uniform depth of sequencing across donors was assumed in presence/absence analyses.

13 Jbeta primers and 60 Vbeta primers were used for the PCR. Methods used by the authors: Later analysis identified some 80 million unique TCR beta chains, 9 million to 12 million shared. Using immunoSEQ multiplex PCR, the repertoire was profiled, and TCRdb retains in-frame clones only, with some absent. V and J calls and clone size come straight from that table; D and trimming were deduced from the DNA. The table lists approximately 190,000 clones, over 80% of them singletons. The length of the CDR3 is 17 residues. The V segment lost 1 base and the J segment 4 bases; nucleotides outside the gene matches: 10. The germline CDR1 and CDR2 sequences are MRHNA and SNTAGT. On this clone: The antigen remains unidentified.

This chain connects TRBV6-4 to TRBJ1-5, with 7 bases that match TRBD1. What was sequenced was PBMCs. This clonotype was sampled from a man in his forties or fifties in good health and CMV-seropositive. The DNA for the CDR3 is TGTGCCAGCAGTGACTGCCATAGACAGGGAAGTAATCAGCCCCAGCATTTT. Its translation is CASSDCHRQGSNQPQHF.